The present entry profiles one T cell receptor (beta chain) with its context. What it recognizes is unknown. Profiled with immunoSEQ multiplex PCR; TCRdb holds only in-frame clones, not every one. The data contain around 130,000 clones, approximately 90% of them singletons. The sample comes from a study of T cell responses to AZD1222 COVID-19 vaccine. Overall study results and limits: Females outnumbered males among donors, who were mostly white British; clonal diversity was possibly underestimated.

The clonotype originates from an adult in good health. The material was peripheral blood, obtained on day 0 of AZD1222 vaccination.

In nucleotides, the CDR3 is TGTGCCAGCAACAGCAGGGACATACCGCTTCCAGCCCAGCATTTT. It specifies CASNSRDIPLPAQHF. This chain connects TRBV6-5 to TRBJ1-5; D is perhaps TRBD1 (6 bases). Trimming left V 7 bases short and J 11 bases short, with 24 bases between. CDR3 length: 15 residues. Germline assignment: CDR1 MNHEY and CDR2 SVGAGI.